The 14 T cell receptor beta chains given below trace back to one sample, sequenced in a study of blood T cell repertoires in COVID-19. Only in-frame clones appear in the TCRdb table, and some are missing; sequencing was by immunoSEQ multiplex PCR. The sample has more than 300,000 clones; around 87% are singletons. Sequenced input: peripheral blood. These receptors were obtained from a woman under 40 with COVID-19, enrolled during active disease.

This rearrangement joins TRBV6-6 to TRBJ2-7; 8 bases are a match to TRBD2. The CDR3 loop spans 14 amino acids. Looked up from germline, CDR1 is MNHNY and CDR2 is SVGAGI (reference sequence). V lost 6 bases and J lost 2; bases outside the gene matches: 6. CDR3 protein: CASSAGTRAYEQYF. DNA for the CDR3: TGTGCCAGCAGCGCCGGGACTAGAGCCTACGAGCAGTACTTC.

V usage is TRBV7-9 and J usage is TRBJ1-1; D unresolved. The CDR3 runs to 12 residues. The V gene's germline CDR1 is SEHNR and CDR2 FQNEAQ (reference sequence). With 5 bases removed from V and 1 base from J, the gap between germline ends came to 5 bases. The CDR3 DNA sequence: TGTGCCAGCAGCACACCGAACACTGAAGCTTTCTTT. Protein: CASSTPNTEAFF.

The gene calls are TRBV7-9 and TRBJ2-2, with 8 bases aligning to TRBD2. V was clipped by 7 bases and J by 5 bases; unmatched bases: 3. This CDR3 spans 13 amino acids. In germline, CDR1 is SEHNR, CDR2 FQNEAQ (reference sequence). CDR3: CASTPSGTGELFF. CDR3 bases: TGTGCCAGCACTCCTAGCGGGACCGGGGAGCTGTTTTTT.

The V gene is TRBV28, the J gene TRBJ1-5, with D uncertain. The CDR3 spans 12 residues. The V gene's germline CDR1 is MDHEN and CDR2 SYDVKM. Trimming removed 1 base at V and 5 bases at J, with 3 bases between. The DNA for the CDR3 is TGTGCCAGCAGTTTATCCGATCAGCCCCAGCATTTT. This sequence encodes CASSLSDQPQHF.

The chain joins TRBV7-2 to TRBJ2-7, with D maybe TRBD2 (6 bases). CDR3 length equals 16 residues. Trimming took 3 bases from V and 2 from J, leaving 17 bases between them. Germline CDR1 is SGHTA and CDR2 is FQGNSA. The CDR3 sequence is CASSFLPGRGTYEQYF. Written as DNA, the CDR3 is TGTGCCAGCAGCTTCCTCCCTGGGCGGGGCACCTACGAGCAGTACTTC.

The rearrangement joins TRBV7-3 to TRBJ2-2; tentatively, D is TRBD1 (5 bases). Germline values: CDR1 SGHTA, CDR2 FQGTGA. This CDR3 has 15 amino acids. The V end lost 5 bases, the J end lost 3 bases, and 13 bases lay between the germline ends. The CDR3 region has the DNA TGTGCCAGCAGCGCCCATCAGGGCTACACCGGGGAGCTGTTTTTT. Translated, it gives CASSAHQGYTGELFF. Using reference TRBV7-3 and TRBJ2-2 for the parts outside the CDR3, the full variable domain is GAGVSQTPSNKVTEKGKYVELRCDPISGHTALYWYRQSLGQGPEFLIYFQGTGAADDSGLPNDRFFAVRPEGSVSTLKIQRTERGDSAVYLCASSAHQGYTGELFFGEGSRLTVL.

The V call is TRBV28, the J call TRBJ1-5; weak D call: TRBD1 (5 bases). V was trimmed by 6 bases and J by 5 bases, leaving 14 bases between them. The germline V gene encodes CDR1 MDHEN and CDR2 SYDVKM. This CDR3 is built from 14 residues. The CDR3 protein is CASSKTDGHQPQHF. In DNA, the CDR3 is TGTGCCAGCAGCAAGACAGACGGTCATCAGCCCCAGCATTTT.

The chain is built from TRBV28 and TRBJ2-1; TRBD2 might be the D (6 bases). The CDR3 has 13 residues. Germline V CDR1 and CDR2: MDHEN, SYDVKM. Trimming stripped 6 bases from V and 9 bases from J, with 15 bases between. DNA for the CDR3: TGTGCCAGCAGCATAGGGGTGGGGGGTGAGCAGTTCTTC. Protein product: CASSIGVGGEQFF.

This sequence joins TRBV20-1 and TRBJ2-5; D may be TRBD2 (6 bases). V lost 3 bases and J lost 5, with 16 bases in between. CDR3 length: 14 residues. The germline V gene encodes CDR1 DFQATT and CDR2 SNEGSKA (reference sequence). Here the CDR3 reads CSASSTGGMETQYF. DNA for the CDR3: TGCAGTGCTAGTTCGACGGGCGGGATGGAGACCCAGTACTTC.

The CDR3 sequence: CASSSLDRDAEAFF. CDR3 sequence (DNA): TGTGCCAGCTCGTCTTTGGACAGGGATGCTGAAGCTTTCTTT. The chain is built from TRBV18 and TRBJ1-1; 8 bases are a match to TRBD1. The CDR3 totals 14 residues. The junction had 9 bases not matched to a gene; V was cut back by 6 bases and J by 6 bases. Looked up from germline, CDR1 is KGHSH and CDR2 is LQKENI.

The chain joins TRBV7-9 to TRBJ2-2; 7 bases map to TRBD1. The CDR3 loop spans 16 amino acids. Germline V CDR1 and CDR2: SEHNR, FQNEAQ (reference sequence). With V trimmed by 5 bases and J by 0 bases, 6 bases remained unmatched. The CDR3 protein is CASSITGTANTGELFF. The CDR3, as DNA: TGTGCCAGCAGCATCACCGGGACAGCGAACACCGGGGAGCTGTTTTTT.

This sequence joins TRBV28 and TRBJ2-1; tentative D call: TRBD2 (6 bases). Trimming took off 4 bases at V and 12 bases at J, with 16 bases between the two ends. Germline V gene data show CDR1 as MDHEN and CDR2 as SYDVKM. The CDR3 has 13 residues. The CDR3 nucleotides read TGTGCCAGCAGTTGGGGCCGGGGGTCGGGGCAGTTCTTC. Translated, it gives CASSWGRGSGQFF.

V is TRBV29-1 and J is TRBJ2-7; D possibly corresponds to TRBD2 (6 bases). Trimming stripped 6 bases from V and 3 bases from J, with 21 bases between. Per the germline V gene, CDR1 is SQVTM and CDR2 is ANQGSEA. The CDR3 is made up of 15 amino acids. The CDR3: CSVGPGRGINYEQYF. The CDR3 DNA is TGCAGCGTCGGGCCTGGACGCGGGATTAACTACGAGCAGTACTTC.

V is TRBV3-1 (or the pseudogene TRBV3-2) and J is TRBJ2-7; 8 bases agree with TRBD1. Germline-derived CDR1 and CDR2 are LGHDT and YNNKEL (reference sequence). CDR3 length equals 18 residues. The trim removed 1 base at V and 5 bases at J, leaving 16 bases unmatched. The CDR3 nucleotides read TGTGCCAGCAGCCAAGGGGTCATTCAGGGGGCGAATTCGAACGAGCAGTACTTC. Translated, it gives CASSQGVIQGANSNEQYF.